The rows below give T cell receptor beta chains drawn from one sample of a study of blood T cell repertoires in COVID-19. Sequencing was performed with immunoSEQ multiplex PCR; in TCRdb, only in-frame clones are kept and a portion is missing. The data show about 42,000 clones, with more than 75% seen just once and over 25% held by the top ten. Input material: peripheral blood. All receptors derive from a man at least 80 years old with acute or convalescent COVID-19. Each CDR3 is given with its conserved first and last residue.

TRBJ1-1,TRBV7-3,CASSWGGNTEAFF
TRBJ2-5,TRBV7-8,CASSTDRQETQYF
TRBJ1-1,TRBV30,CAWSASGDTEAFF
TRBJ1-1,TRBV6-5,CASSRTGAEGTEAFF
TRBJ1-1,TRBV11-2,CASRVDTNTEAFF
TRBJ2-2,TRBV27,CASSLLAYTGELFF
TRBJ2-1,TRBV6-5,CASRKSGDHYNEQFF
TRBJ2-1,TRBV24-1,CATSDRYGGGSYNEQFF
TRBJ1-1,TRBV18,CASSPLGGLNTEAFF
TRBJ1-1,TRBV29-1,CSGGDRWNTEAFF
TRBJ1-5,TRBV6-1,CASSEAQGGTQPQHF
TRBJ1-2,TRBV7-9,CASSLGGDYGYTF
TRBJ1-2,TRBV24-1,CATRGQGYGYTF
TRBJ2-7,TRBV5-4,CASSPGRDPNEQYF
TRBJ1-2,TRBV2,CASAPRYTF
TRBJ2-2,TRBV19,CASSRDRGGSGELFF
TRBJ2-1,TRBV30,CAWDPLSARSYNEQFF
TRBJ1-5,TRBV23-1,CASRAPGQSNQPQHF
TRBJ2-7,TRBV25-1,CASSPPGISYEQYF
TRBJ2-2,TRBV9,CASSVVVSGGTGELFF
TRBJ1-2,TRBV5-5,CASSPSGNYGYTF
TRBJ1-2,TRBV3-1/TRBV3-2,CASRYRGRGSYTF
TRBJ1-6,TRBV7-2,CASSARQGNSPLHF
TRBJ2-5,TRBV12-5,CASGFEDSWETQYF
TRBJ2-3,TRBV6-2/TRBV6-3,CASSFSGLSTDTQYF
TRBJ2-1,TRBV30,CAWRETASGRASGAEQFF
TRBJ1-3,TRBV9,CASSGTGFISGNTIYF
TRBJ2-7,TRBV27,CASSLTSGDYEQYF
TRBJ2-1,TRBV28,CASSPQLAGGNEQFF
TRBJ1-2,TRBV3-1/TRBV3-2,CASSQDRGHNYGYTF
TRBJ2-2,TRBV9,CASSVVSGRPGELFF
TRBJ1-1,TRBV9,CASSVEKGTEAFF
TRBJ1-1,TRBV25-1,CASSVRQNTEAFF
TRBJ1-6,TRBV5-5,CASSEDNSPLHF
TRBJ1-4,TRBV5-1,CASSPGGSHEKLFF
TRBJ2-7,TRBV7-9,CASHRDTTYEQYF
TRBJ2-5,TRBV18,CASSTRLAAAETQYF
TRBJ2-3,TRBV7-9,CASSSQRGSTDTQYF
TRBJ1-2,TRBV27,CASSLEQGANGYTF
TRBJ2-7,TRBV4-1,CASSQASIQYF
TRBJ2-1,TRBV11-2,CASRSPGTSVYNEQFF
TRBJ1-4,TRBV29-1,CSVEQGAKLFF
TRBJ1-2,TRBV7-8,CASSHLGARDSYGYTF
TRBJ2-5,TRBV4-1,CASSQGPPAGGQYQETQYF
TRBJ1-1,TRBV5-8,CASSSPIAFF
TRBJ2-3,TRBV10-3,CAIMGDRGEDTQYF
TRBJ1-1,TRBV21-1,CASSKVSSEAFF
TRBJ2-5,TRBV2,CASETGQAEGETQYF
TRBJ2-3,TRBV4-1,CASSQGDRGRSTDTQYF
TRBJ2-5,TRBV27,CASSFKRGVQETQYF
TRBJ1-2,TRBV27,CASSFLGQGVYGYTF
TRBJ1-6,TRBV6-5,CASRPRSSYNSPLHF
TRBJ1-2,TRBV19,CASRLTGPIYGYTF
TRBJ2-7,TRBV5-6,CASSWMTGRNEQYF
TRBJ2-7,TRBV6-1,CASSERNSGSSYEQYF
TRBJ2-7,TRBV9,CASSVGGQGVSYEQYF
TRBJ2-4,TRBV3-1/TRBV3-2,CASSQENRRNIQYF
TRBJ2-5,TRBV6-6,CASSPGRGAGGQETQYF
TRBJ2-5,TRBV11-3,CASSLVNSETQYF